Presented here are 26 T cell receptor beta chains from one specimen sequenced in a study of T cells in Graves' hyperthyroidism and ophthalmopathy. Amplified TCR beta CDR3 regions derived from RNA transcripts. With the HTBI primer set, the TCR CDR3 went through a first round of RT-PCR. TCRdb analysed the multiplex PCR reads with MiXCR anew, one entry per CDR3 protein. The sample lists around 600,000 distinct CDR3 sequences; 12% to 15% were seen once. The material sequenced was blood. Receptor source: a woman between 18 and 29 years old with Graves' ophthalmopathy.

The sample holds many counts of this clonotype. DNA of the CDR3: TGTGCCAGCAGTGAAGGGGGTTGGGTGGGACGGGAGACCCAGTACTTC. This gives the protein CASSEGGWVGRETQYF. The genes are TRBV2 and TRBJ2-5, with D possibly being TRBD1 or TRBD2 (5 bases each). The CDR3 extends over 16 amino acids. V was clipped by 1 base and J by 5 bases, with 17 bases between them. The germline V gene encodes CDR1 SNHLY and CDR2 FYNNEI.

The chain employs TRBV7-9 and TRBJ1-2; possibly TRBD1 for D (6 bases). The CDR3 runs 15 residues. With 3 bases removed from V and 8 bases from J, the gap between germline ends came to 19 bases. CDR1 and CDR2 from the germline V gene are SEHNR and FQNEAQ (reference sequence). CDR3 nucleotides: TGTGCCAGCAGCTTCCCCGGACAGCTCTCAGGAGGCTACACCTTC. Translating gives CASSFPGQLSGGYTF.

This sequence joins TRBV9 and TRBJ2-3, with 7 bases that match TRBD1. Losses at the gene ends were 3 bases for V and 0 bases for J; bases not matched to a gene: 7. CDR1 is SGDLS and CDR2 is YYNGEE in the germline V gene. The CDR3 loop spans 16 amino acids. CDR3 region: CASSATGTASTDTQYF. The DNA for the CDR3 is TGTGCCAGCAGCGCCACCGGGACAGCTAGCACAGATACGCAGTATTTT.

In this sample, this clonotype turned up many times. J is TRBJ1-5 and V is TRBV6-1, with 7 bases matching TRBD1. The CDR3 loop spans 16 amino acids. CDR1 and CDR2 from the germline V gene are MNHNS and SASEGT. V lost 2 bases to trimming and J lost 4 bases; unmatched junction nucleotides: 8. The DNA of the CDR3 is TGTGCCAGCAGTGAACGACAGGGAGGCCCAAATCAGCCCCAGCATTTT. This translates into CASSERQGGPNQPQHF.

This clonotype was found many times. This chain uses TRBV12-3 or TRBV12-4 with TRBJ2-3; D unresolved. V was shortened by 5 bases and J by 6 bases, with 15 bases between the two germline ends. The CDR3 sequence is 14 residues long. Here the CDR3 reads CASSRATGWDTQYF. The DNA for the CDR3 is TGTGCCAGCAGTCGTGCTACCGGATGGGATACGCAGTATTTT.

In its sample, this clonotype was seen many times. The V gene is TRBV7-2, the J gene TRBJ2-3; 9 nucleotides align to TRBD1. The germline gives CDR1 SGHTA, CDR2 FQGNSA. The CDR3 runs 17 residues. V shed 5 bases, J shed 4 bases, and the junction held 13 bases outside the gene matches. CDR3 nucleotides: TGTGCCAGCAGCAGGACAGGGGCCGACAGGTCATCAGATACGCAGTATTTT. The encoded protein is CASSRTGADRSSDTQYF.

V and J are TRBV6-5 and TRBJ1-4; a possible D gene is TRBD1 (5 bases). This CDR3 has 17 residues. Trimming pared 3 bases from V and 0 bases from J, leaving 14 bases between. Germline loops: CDR1 MNHEY, CDR2 SVGAGI. The CDR3 protein is CASSYAGPGATNEKLFF. In DNA form, the CDR3 reads TGTGCCAGCAGTTATGCAGGCCCGGGGGCAACTAATGAAAAACTGTTTTTT.

On this clonotype: This may come from a read error, since a much larger clone is one base off. The chain recombines TRBV28 with TRBJ2-1, with 11 bases that match TRBD1. The CDR3 contains 15 residues. Germline lookup yields CDR1 MDHEN and CDR2 SYDVKM. CDR3 amino acids: CGSRPGTGGYNEQFF. The CDR3 DNA follows: TGTGGCAGCAGGCCCGGGACAGGGGGTTACAATGAGCAGTTCTTC.

This chain joins TRBV20-1 and TRBJ1-5; 8 bases are a match to TRBD1. This CDR3 is built from 16 residues. V lost 5 bases to trimming and J lost 2 bases; unmatched junction nucleotides: 11. The germline V gene has CDR1 DFQATT and CDR2 SNEGSKA (reference sequence). This CDR3 is CSAPEDRAGGNQPQHF. The CDR3 nucleotides read TGCAGTGCTCCAGAGGACAGGGCTGGGGGCAATCAGCCCCAGCATTTT.

This clonotype occurred a few times. CDR3 coding DNA: TGTGCCAGCAGCCCTACCAGCGGGAGCGTTACCGGGGAGCTGTTTTTT. It translates to CASSPTSGSVTGELFF. The gene calls are TRBV6-1 and TRBJ2-2; TRBD2 agrees at 8 bases. The CDR3 sequence is 16 residues long. Germline CDR1 is MNHNS and CDR2 is SASEGT. V lost 6 bases, J lost 5 bases, and 11 bases stayed unmatched.

Ten or more counts support this clonotype. The rearrangement uses TRBV2 and TRBJ2-7, with D hard to call. Germline loops: CDR1 SNHLY, CDR2 FYNNEI. The V and J ends lost 4 bases and 2 bases respectively, with 18 bases between them. CDR3 size: 16 residues. The CDR3 DNA is TGTGCCAGCAGTGCACTGTCGGGTAGGATGACCTACGAGCAGTACTTC. It yields the protein CASSALSGRMTYEQYF.

In its sample, this clonotype was seen many times. The chain combines TRBV11-3 with TRBJ2-7, with D possibly being TRBD2 (5 bases). The CDR3 sequence is 15 residues long. The V end lost 5 bases, the J end lost 1 base, and 15 bases lay between the germline ends. Germline values: CDR1 SGHNT, CDR2 YENEEA. The CDR3 DNA sequence: TGTGCCAGCAGCCTAATGGGGAGTACTTCCTACGAGCAGTACTTC. Encoded protein: CASSLMGSTSYEQYF.

The chain has TRBV28 and TRBJ1-6; maybe TRBD1 (5 bases). Germline CDR1 reads MDHEN; CDR2 reads SYDVKM. This CDR3 is built from 14 residues. V was shortened by 7 bases and J by 6 bases, with 13 bases between the two germline ends. CDR3 DNA: TGTGCCAGCACCCTAGGGGTTTTTAATTCACCCCTCCACTTT. It is translated as CASTLGVFNSPLHF.

The genes are TRBV12-3 or TRBV12-4 and TRBJ2-2; 11 nucleotides agree with TRBD2. The CDR3 is 20 amino acids. V dropped 2 bases and J dropped 5; count of bases not matched to a gene: 16. The CDR3 nucleotides are TGTGCCAGCAGTTTATCCCTTAGCGGGAGGGCCGGAGTTGGGACCGGGGAGCTGTTTTTT. Translating gives CASSLSLSGRAGVGTGELFF.

Many counts were recorded for this clonotype. The chain links TRBV30 to TRBJ2-2; D remains unclear. The CDR3 length is 13 residues. The germline V gene has CDR1 GTSNPN and CDR2 SVGIG (reference sequence). V lost 3 bases to trimming and J lost 8 bases, with 13 bases between them. CDR3 sequence (DNA): TGTGCCTGGAGCCCCGGCGTCGGAGGGGAGCTGTTTTTT. It is translated as CAWSPGVGGELFF.

There are many counts of this clonotype. This chain links TRBV30 with TRBJ1-4; D remains unclear. The CDR3 totals 13 residues. Trimming pared 0 bases from V and 6 bases from J, leaving 8 bases between. Germline CDR1 reads GTSNPN; CDR2 reads SVGIG (reference sequence). The CDR3 DNA follows: TGTGCCTGGAGTGTGAAGGGTTATGAAAAACTGTTTTTT. Protein: CAWSVKGYEKLFF.

This clonotype has a count of ten or more. The chain is built from TRBV7-2 and TRBJ1-4; TRBD1 matches 9 bases. This CDR3 spans 15 amino acids. CDR1 is SGHTA, CDR2 FQGNSA, per germline. After removal of 5 bases from V and 8 bases from J, the junction contained 9 bases not matched to a gene. CDR3 loop: CASSHRDRDGEKLFF. Here the CDR3 DNA reads TGTGCCAGCAGCCACCGGGACAGGGATGGAGAAAAACTGTTTTTT.

V gene TRBV6-1 combines with J gene TRBJ1-5, with no clear D. CDR1 and CDR2 from the germline V gene are MNHNS and SASEGT. V lost 3 bases to trimming and J lost 7 bases, with 10 bases between them. The CDR3 contains 13 residues. The CDR3 region is CASSEREGQPQHF. The CDR3 nucleotides read TGTGCCAGCAGTGAGCGGGAAGGGCAGCCCCAGCATTTT.

Comments on this clonotype: Being one base from a much bigger clone, this may be a read error. The rearrangement links TRBV20-1 to TRBJ2-3; possible D gene TRBD2, 6 bases. Germline values: CDR1 DFQATT, CDR2 SNEGSKA (reference sequence). This CDR3 is 14 amino acids long. The CDR3 is CSARDPAGSDTQCF. CDR3 nucleotide sequence: TGCAGTGCTAGAGATCCGGCGGGATCAGATACGCAGTGTTTT.

The chain has TRBV7-3 and TRBJ2-2; D gene unclear. The CDR3 is 16 residues long. Germline CDR1 reads SGHTA; CDR2 reads FQGTGA. The V gene lost 4 bases and the J gene lost 0 bases, with 12 bases spanning the gap. The CDR3 loop reads CASSSPQIANTGELFF. CDR3 nucleotide sequence: TGTGCCAGCAGCTCCCCGCAGATCGCGAACACCGGGGAGCTGTTTTTT.

Details on this clonotype: An end of the junction does not agree with germline; a read error may underlie this. The rearrangement joins TRBV2 to TRBJ2-3, with 10 bases that match TRBD2. The CDR3 sequence is 20 residues long. From germline, CDR1 is SNHLY and CDR2 FYNNEI. In DNA, the CDR3 is TGCGCCAGCAGCCAAGATTTATTAGGACCCTCTAGCGGGAGTTCAGATACGCAGTATTTT. The encoded protein is CASSQDLLGPSSGSSDTQYF. The entire variable domain, with the rest obtained from reference TRBV2 and TRBJ2-3, is as follows: EPEVTQTPSHQVTQMGQEVILRCVPISNHLYFYWYRQILGQKVEFLVSFYNNEISEKSEIFDDQFSVERPDGSNFTLKIRSTKLEDSAMYFCASSQDLLGPSSGSSDTQYFGPGTRLTVL.

This clonotype came up many times. V is TRBV15 and J is TRBJ2-7, with D perhaps matching TRBD2 (7 bases). The V and J ends lost 0 bases and 6 bases respectively, with 12 bases between them. Germline CDR1 is LNHNV and CDR2 is YYDKDF (reference sequence). The length of the CDR3 is 14 residues. The CDR3 here is CATSRDLGGREQYF. The DNA of the CDR3 is TGTGCCACCAGCAGAGATTTGGGGGGGCGCGAGCAGTACTTC.

The table lists this clonotype with many counts. The chain uses TRBV5-1 and TRBJ1-2, with TRBD1 as a possible D gene (5 bases). The length of the CDR3 is 12 residues. The V end lost 4 bases, the J end lost 7 bases, and 11 bases lay between the germline ends. The V gene's germline CDR1 is SGHRS and CDR2 YFSETQ. The CDR3 here is CASSVAGPGYTF. As DNA, the CDR3 is TGCGCCAGCAGCGTGGCAGGGCCTGGCTACACCTTC.

In this sample, this clonotype turned up many times. The CDR3, as DNA: TGTGCCAGCAGCTCTCGGCTTGACAGCCCCGGGGAGCTGTTTTTT. Translated, it gives CASSSRLDSPGELFF. This chain uses TRBV13 with TRBJ2-2; D might be TRBD1 (5 bases). Germline V gene lookup returns CDR1 PRHDT and CDR2 FYEKMQ (reference sequence). V was trimmed by 4 bases and J by 6 bases, leaving 15 bases between them. This CDR3 is built from 15 residues.

This clonotype showed up many times. The chain carries TRBV29-1 and TRBJ2-2; D is undetermined. This CDR3 has 13 amino acids. CDR1 and CDR2 from the germline V gene are SQVTM and ANQGSEA. The V end was cut by 6 bases, the J end by 7 bases, with 15 bases between. CDR3 sequence: CSVRSIRDGELFF. CDR3 bases: TGCAGCGTCCGGTCTATAAGGGACGGGGAGCTGTTTTTT.

This chain connects TRBV10-3 to TRBJ2-3; no reliable D call. This CDR3 is 14 amino acids long. Trimming took off 2 bases at V and 6 bases at J, with 12 bases between the two ends. In germline, CDR1 is ENHRY, CDR2 SYGVKD. The CDR3 DNA sequence: TGTGCCATCAGTGAGACCCAGCGTGTGGATACGCAGTATTTT. This encodes CAISETQRVDTQYF.